This TCR beta chain was identified in a study of identical twins (TCRdb year 2016). Regarding the study in general: The study deep-sequenced TCR alpha and beta repertoires from monozygotic twins, unrelated adults of various ages and cord blood to test whether fetal clonotypes persist. Replicate twin experiments were performed at different times using different library preparation protocols to rule out contamination.

Only a few counts were recorded for this clonotype. Its antigen is unknown. No much larger clone exists at a distance of one base, and base qualities are not known. All donors were healthy Caucasians. The twin cohort comprised three pairs of female monozygotic twins, all aged roughly 18 to 30 years. Positive isolation kits from Invitrogen were used to isolate the CD4+ and CD8+ T cell populations. The CDR3 runs 12 residues from the cysteine to the phenylalanine. Only the CDR3 portion is preserved as DNA: 36 bases, with reading frame beginning at the first base. CDR1 MNHNY and CDR2 SVGAGI were looked up in the germline V gene (reference sequence). At the junction V is shortened by 2 bases and J by 6 bases, with 7 bases in between. Broader findings and caveats from the paper: Zero-insertion analyses could be partly confounded by invariant T cells such as MAIT and iNKT, though diverse VJ usage argued against such confounding for most clonotypes. Abundant cord blood beta clonotypes had fewer insertions, young adult naive repertoires showed a similar but weaker trend, and memory repertoires showed no such trend. Out-of-frame TCR alpha sequences shared between twins showed an excess of low generation-probability sequences compared with coincidental sharing between unrelated individuals. Because the same donors could not be followed over many years, the conclusions relied on cross-sectional statistical analysis. In monozygotic twins, recombination models systematically underestimated out-of-frame TCR alpha sharing, but the models matched the sharing seen between unrelated individuals. A weaker excess of twin sharing was found in beta out-of-frame sequences because the signal-to-noise ratio was lowered by fewer shared sequences.

The library was produced with 5' RACE. Instrument used: Illumina HiSeq 2000. Template switching added a universal primer binding site, and the final cDNA carried a unique molecular identifier that allowed TCR cDNA molecules to be counted accurately. Specific primers in the conserved constant-segment region were used to synthesize first-strand cDNA for the TCR alpha and beta chains. Each cDNA library was double barcoded, with a SMART-Mk sample barcode plus Illumina barcodes, to control for contamination. Two successive PCR steps introduced TruSeq adapter sequences along with Illumina sample barcodes. The Illumina HiSeq platform was used with custom primers to sequence TCR alpha and beta cDNA libraries. Processing in the source paper ran as follows. Raw reads were processed with MiGEC to extract unique molecular identifiers, and MiXCR was used to determine CDR3 positions. For each individual, recombination models were inferred using an EM algorithm with the repgenHMM and IGoR tools. The tcR package in R was used for shared clonotype analysis, with sharing normalized by the product of cloneset sizes. Out-of-frame nonproductive sequences were analyzed to study raw recombination free of thymic and clonal selection effects. Clones were called with MiXCR by TCRdb after fastp trimmed the public reads at Q25, and only in-frame beta chains were retained. All rows with the same CDR3 protein become a single entry with the most common DNA and genes. The V and J calls were determined by TCRdb, not by the authors. Here the sample has about 530,000 distinct CDR3 sequences; approximately 20% occur a single time. Around 0.5% of the sample is in the top ten clones.

The same specimen was also included in a second study, on yellow fever vaccine responses in identical twins. As that second study puts it: The authors reported that the T cell response to vaccination in identical twins appeared partly convergent and partly personalized. In identical twins, the study followed T cell clones that responded to the vaccine with precision.

What was sequenced was CD4+ T cells sorted from blood. This clonotype was obtained from a woman under 30 in good health. The sequence links TRBV6-6 to TRBJ1-1, with no reliable assignment of the D segment. Read as DNA, the sequence is TGTGCCAGCAGTTACCGGACTTCTGAAGCTTTCTTT. Translated, it reads CASSYRTSEAFF.